The source of this TCR beta chain is a study of T cell clones after liver transplantation. Only in-frame clones appear in the TCRdb table, and some are missing; sequencing was by immunoSEQ multiplex PCR. The sample has roughly 49,000 clones; 55% to 85% are singletons. Per germline, CDR1 MDHEN and CDR2 SYDVKM. There are 13 residues in the CDR3. The trim removed 5 bases at V and 7 bases at J, leaving 4 bases unmatched. V is TRBV28 and J is TRBJ1-4; 7 bases agree with TRBD1. The sequence came from a human patient who received a liver transplant. Among the T cells, some may be from the graft donor. The sample in question was CD4+ T cells from blood, obtained roughly 56 months after liver transplant. CDR3 DNA: TGTGCCAGCAGTACTAACAGGGGTGAAAAACTGTTTTTT. It translates to CASSTNRGEKLFF.